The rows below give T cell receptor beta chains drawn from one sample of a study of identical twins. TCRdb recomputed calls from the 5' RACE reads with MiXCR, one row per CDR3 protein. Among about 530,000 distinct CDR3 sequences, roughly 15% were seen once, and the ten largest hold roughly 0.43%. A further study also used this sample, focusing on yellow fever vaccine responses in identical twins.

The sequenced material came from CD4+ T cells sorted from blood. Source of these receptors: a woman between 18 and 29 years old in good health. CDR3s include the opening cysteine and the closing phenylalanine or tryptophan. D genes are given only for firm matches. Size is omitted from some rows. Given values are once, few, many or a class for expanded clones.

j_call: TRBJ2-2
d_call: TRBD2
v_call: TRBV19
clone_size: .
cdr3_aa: CASSIGPGLGNSGELFF
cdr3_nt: TGTGCCAGTAGTATAGGCCCGGGACTAGGTAATTCCGGGGAGCTGTTTTTT

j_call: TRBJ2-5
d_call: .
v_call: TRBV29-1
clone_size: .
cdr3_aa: CSADPRAETQYF
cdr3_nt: TGCAGCGCGGACCCCAGGGCGGAGACCCAGTACTTC

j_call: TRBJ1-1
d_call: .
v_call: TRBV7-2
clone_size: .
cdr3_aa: CASSYWAGDTEAFF
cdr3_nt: TGTGCCAGCAGCTACTGGGCAGGGGACACTGAAGCTTTCTTT

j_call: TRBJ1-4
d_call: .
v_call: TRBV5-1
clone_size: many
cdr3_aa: CASSLEGNENEKLFF
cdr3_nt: TGCGCCAGCAGCTTGGAGGGTAATGAAAACGAAAAACTGTTTTTT

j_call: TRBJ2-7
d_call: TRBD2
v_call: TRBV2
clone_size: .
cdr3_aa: CASSSAGGYEQYF
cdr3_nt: TGTGCCAGCAGTTCAGCGGGAGGGTACGAGCAGTACTTC

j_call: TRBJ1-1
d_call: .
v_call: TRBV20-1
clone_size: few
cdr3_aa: CSARGGVSNTEAFF
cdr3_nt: TGCAGTGCTAGAGGAGGAGTTTCGAACACTGAAGCTTTCTTT

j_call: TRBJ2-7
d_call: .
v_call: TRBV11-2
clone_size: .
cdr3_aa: CASSLELIFYEQYF
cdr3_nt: TGTGCCAGCAGCTTAGAACTGATATTCTACGAGCAGTACTTC

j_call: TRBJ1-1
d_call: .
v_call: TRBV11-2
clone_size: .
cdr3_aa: CASSPGDRDTEAFF
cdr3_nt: TGTGCCAGCAGCCCCGGGGACCGGGACACTGAAGCTTTCTTT

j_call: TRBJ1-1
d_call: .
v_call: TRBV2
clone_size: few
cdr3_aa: CASSRDMNTEAFF
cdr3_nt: TGTGCCAGCAGTCGAGACATGAACACTGAAGCTTTCTTT

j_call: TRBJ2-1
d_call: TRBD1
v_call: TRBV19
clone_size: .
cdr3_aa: CASRIGQGPRYNEQFF
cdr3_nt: TGTGCCAGTAGAATCGGACAGGGCCCGCGATACAATGAGCAGTTCTTC

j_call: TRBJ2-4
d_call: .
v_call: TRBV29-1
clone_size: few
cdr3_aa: CSTGLAKNIQYF
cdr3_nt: TGCAGCACGGGACTAGCCAAAAACATTCAGTACTTC

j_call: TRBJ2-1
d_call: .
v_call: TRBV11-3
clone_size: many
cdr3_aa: CASSFRTYNEQFF
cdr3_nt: TGTGCCAGCAGCTTTAGGACCTACAATGAGCAGTTCTTC

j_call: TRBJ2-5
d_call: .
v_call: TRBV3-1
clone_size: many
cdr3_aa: CASSQAGETQYF
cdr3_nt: TGTGCCAGCAGCCAAGCCGGTGAGACCCAGTACTTC

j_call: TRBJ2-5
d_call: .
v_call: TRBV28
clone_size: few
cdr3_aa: CATLEPKGQETQYF
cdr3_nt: TGTGCCACCCTGGAACCCAAAGGGCAAGAGACCCAGTACTTC

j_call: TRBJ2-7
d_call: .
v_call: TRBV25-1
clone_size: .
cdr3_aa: CASSESRTVDYEQYF
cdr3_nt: TGTGCCAGCAGTGAATCCCGGACAGTCGACTACGAGCAGTACTTC

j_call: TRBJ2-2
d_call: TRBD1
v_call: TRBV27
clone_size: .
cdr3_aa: CASSLLTRGPGELFF
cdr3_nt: TGTGCCAGCAGTTTATTAACCAGGGGGCCCGGGGAGCTGTTTTTT

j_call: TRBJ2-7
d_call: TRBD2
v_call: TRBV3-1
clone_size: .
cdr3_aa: CASSQDMASGSYEQYF
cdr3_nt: TGTGCCAGCAGCCAAGATATGGCTAGCGGGAGCTACGAGCAGTACTTC

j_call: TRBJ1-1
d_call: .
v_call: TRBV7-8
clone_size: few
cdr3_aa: CASSLAWRNTEAFF
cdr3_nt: TGTGCCAGCAGCTTAGCGTGGCGAAACACTGAAGCTTTCTTT

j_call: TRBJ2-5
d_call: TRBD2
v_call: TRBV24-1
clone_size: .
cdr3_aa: CATSDPGLAGVETQYF
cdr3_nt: TGTGCCACCAGTGATCCGGGACTAGCGGGAGTTGAGACCCAGTACTTC

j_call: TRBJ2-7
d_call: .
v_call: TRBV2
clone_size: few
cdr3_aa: CASRGGLDYEQYF
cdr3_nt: TGTGCCAGCAGGGGGGGACTTGACTACGAGCAGTACTTC